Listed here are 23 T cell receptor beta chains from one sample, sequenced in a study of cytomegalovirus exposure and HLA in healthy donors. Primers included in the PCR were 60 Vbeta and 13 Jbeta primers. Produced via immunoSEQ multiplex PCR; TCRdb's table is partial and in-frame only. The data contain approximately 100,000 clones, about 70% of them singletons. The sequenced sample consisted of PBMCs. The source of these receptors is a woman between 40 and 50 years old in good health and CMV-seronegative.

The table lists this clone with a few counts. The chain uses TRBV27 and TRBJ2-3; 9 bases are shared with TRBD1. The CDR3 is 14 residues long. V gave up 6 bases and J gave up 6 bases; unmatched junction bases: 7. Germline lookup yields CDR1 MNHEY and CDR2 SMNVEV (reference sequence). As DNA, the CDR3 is TGTGCCAGCAGCCAGGACAGGGGACGGGATACGCAGTATTTT. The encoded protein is CASSQDRGRDTQYF.

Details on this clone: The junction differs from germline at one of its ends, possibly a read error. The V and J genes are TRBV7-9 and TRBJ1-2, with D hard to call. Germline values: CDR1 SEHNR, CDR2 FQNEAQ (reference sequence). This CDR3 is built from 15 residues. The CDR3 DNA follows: TGTTCCAGCAGCCCCGGTACAAAGACGAGGGAAGGCTACACCTTC. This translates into CSSSPGTKTREGYTF.

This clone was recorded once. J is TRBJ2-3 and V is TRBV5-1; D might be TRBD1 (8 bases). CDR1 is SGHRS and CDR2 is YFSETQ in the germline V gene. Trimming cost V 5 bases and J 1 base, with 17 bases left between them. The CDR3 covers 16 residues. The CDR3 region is CASRSTGGGGTDTQYF. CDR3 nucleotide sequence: TGCGCCAGCAGGTCAACAGGGGGAGGGGGCACAGATACGCAGTATTTT. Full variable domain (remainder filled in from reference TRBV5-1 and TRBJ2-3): KAGVTQTPRYLIKTRGQQVTLSCSPISGHRSVSWYQQTPGQGLQFLFEYFSETQRNKGNFPGRFSGRQFSNSRSEMNVSTLELGDSALYLCASRSTGGGGTDTQYFGPGTRLTVL.

The CDR3 protein is CASSRDRANSPLHF. For the CDR3, the DNA is TGTGCCAGCAGTCGAGACAGGGCGAATTCACCCCTCCACTTT. The gene calls are TRBV6-5 and TRBJ1-6; 7 bases fit TRBD1. V shed 5 bases and J 7 bases; nucleotides not matched to a gene: 5. Germline CDR1 reads MNHEY; CDR2 reads SVGAGI. This CDR3 comprises 14 residues.

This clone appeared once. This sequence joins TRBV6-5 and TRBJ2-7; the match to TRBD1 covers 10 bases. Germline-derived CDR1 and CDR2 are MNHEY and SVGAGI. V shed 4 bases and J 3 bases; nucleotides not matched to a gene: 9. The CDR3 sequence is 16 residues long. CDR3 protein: CASSSLSRTGGYEQYF. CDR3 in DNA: TGTGCCAGCAGTTCGTTGAGCCGGACAGGGGGCTACGAGCAGTACTTC.

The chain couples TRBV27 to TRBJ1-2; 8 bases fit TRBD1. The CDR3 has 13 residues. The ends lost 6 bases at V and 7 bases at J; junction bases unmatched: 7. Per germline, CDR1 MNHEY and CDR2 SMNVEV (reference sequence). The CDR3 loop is CASRPSGGGGYTF. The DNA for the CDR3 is TGTGCCAGCAGGCCCTCAGGGGGCGGTGGCTACACCTTC.

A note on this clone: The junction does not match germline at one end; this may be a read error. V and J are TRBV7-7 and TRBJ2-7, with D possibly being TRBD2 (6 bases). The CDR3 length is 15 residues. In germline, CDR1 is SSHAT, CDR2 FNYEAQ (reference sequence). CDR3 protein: CASSFGTGVSYEQYF. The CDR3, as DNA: TGTGCTAGCAGCTTTGGGACTGGGGTCTCCTACGAGCAGTACTTC.

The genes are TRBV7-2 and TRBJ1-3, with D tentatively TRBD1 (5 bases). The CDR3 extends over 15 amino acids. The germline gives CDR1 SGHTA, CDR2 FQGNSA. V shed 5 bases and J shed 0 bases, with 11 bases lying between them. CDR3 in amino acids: CASSKQVNSGNTIYF. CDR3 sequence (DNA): TGTGCCAGCAGCAAACAGGTCAACTCTGGAAACACCATATATTTT. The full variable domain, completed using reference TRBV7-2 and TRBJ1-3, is GAGVSQSPSNKVTEKGKDVELRCDPISGHTALYWYRQSLGQGLEFLIYFQGNSAPDKSGLPSDRFSAERTGGSVSTLTIQRTQQEDSAVYLCASSKQVNSGNTIYFGEGSWLTVV.

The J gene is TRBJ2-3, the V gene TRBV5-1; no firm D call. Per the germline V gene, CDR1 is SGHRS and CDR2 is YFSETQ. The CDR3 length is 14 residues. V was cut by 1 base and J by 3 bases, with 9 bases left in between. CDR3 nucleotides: TGCGCCAGCAGCTTGTGGGCAGGAACAGATACGCAGTATTTT. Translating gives CASSLWAGTDTQYF.

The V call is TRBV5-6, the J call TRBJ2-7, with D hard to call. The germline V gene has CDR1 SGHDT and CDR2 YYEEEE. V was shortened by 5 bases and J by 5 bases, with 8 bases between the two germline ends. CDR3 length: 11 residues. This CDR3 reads CASSLTHEQYF. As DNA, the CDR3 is TGTGCCAGCAGTCTTACACACGAGCAGTACTTC.

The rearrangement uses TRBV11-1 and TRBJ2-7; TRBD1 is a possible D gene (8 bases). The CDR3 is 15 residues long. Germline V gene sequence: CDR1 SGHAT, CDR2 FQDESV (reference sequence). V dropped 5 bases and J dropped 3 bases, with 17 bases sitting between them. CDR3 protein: CASSQTGGRGYEQYF. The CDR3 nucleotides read TGTGCCAGCAGCCAAACAGGGGGGAGGGGCTACGAGCAGTACTTC. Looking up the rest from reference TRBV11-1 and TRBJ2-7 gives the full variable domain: EAEVAQSPRYKITEKSQAVAFWCDPISGHATLYWYRQILGQGPELLVQFQDESVVDDSQLPKDRFSAERLKGVDSTLKIQPAELGDSAMYLCASSQTGGRGYEQYFGPGTRLTVT.

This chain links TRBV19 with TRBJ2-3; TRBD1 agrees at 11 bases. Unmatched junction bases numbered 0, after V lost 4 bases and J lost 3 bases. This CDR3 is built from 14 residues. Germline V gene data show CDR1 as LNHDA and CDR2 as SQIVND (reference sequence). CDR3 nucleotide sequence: TGTGCCAGTAGTAGGGACAGGGGGACAGATACGCAGTATTTT. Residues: CASSRDRGTDTQYF. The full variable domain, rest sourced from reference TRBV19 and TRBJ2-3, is DGGITQSPKYLFRKEGQNVTLSCEQNLNHDAMYWYRQDPGQGLRLIYYSQIVNDFQKGDIAEGYSVSREKKESFPLTVTSAQKNPTAFYLCASSRDRGTDTQYFGPGTRLTVL.

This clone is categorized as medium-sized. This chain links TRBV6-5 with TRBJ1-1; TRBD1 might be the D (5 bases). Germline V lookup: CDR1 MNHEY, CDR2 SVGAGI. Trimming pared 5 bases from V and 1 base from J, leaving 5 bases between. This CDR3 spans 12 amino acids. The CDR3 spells CASSTGNTEAFF. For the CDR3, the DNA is TGTGCCAGCAGTACAGGGAACACTGAAGCTTTCTTT.

Written as DNA, the CDR3 is TGTGCCAGTAGTGGCGGGGGACAGGGGATCAGGGGCTACACCTTC. Translating it yields CASSGGGQGIRGYTF. The chain carries TRBV19 and TRBJ1-2, with 10 bases aligning to TRBD1. Germline V gene data show CDR1 as LNHDA and CDR2 as SQIVND (reference sequence). The CDR3 sequence is 15 residues long. The J segment lost 8 bases and the V segment lost 5 bases, leaving 11 bases of the junction unmatched.

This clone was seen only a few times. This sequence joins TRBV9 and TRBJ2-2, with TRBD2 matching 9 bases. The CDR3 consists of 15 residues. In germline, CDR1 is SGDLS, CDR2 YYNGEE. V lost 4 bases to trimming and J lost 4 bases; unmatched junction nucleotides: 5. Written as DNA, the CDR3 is TGTGCCAGCAGCTCGGGACTAGCCGCCACCGGGGAGCTGTTTTTT. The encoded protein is CASSSGLAATGELFF.

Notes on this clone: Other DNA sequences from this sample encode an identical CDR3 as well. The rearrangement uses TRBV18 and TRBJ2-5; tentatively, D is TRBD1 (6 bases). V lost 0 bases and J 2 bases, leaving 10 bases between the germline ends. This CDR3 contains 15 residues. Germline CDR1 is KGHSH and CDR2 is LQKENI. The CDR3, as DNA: TGTGCCAGCTCACCACCGTTAGGGGGTCAAGAGACCCAGTACTTC. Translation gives CASSPPLGGQETQYF.

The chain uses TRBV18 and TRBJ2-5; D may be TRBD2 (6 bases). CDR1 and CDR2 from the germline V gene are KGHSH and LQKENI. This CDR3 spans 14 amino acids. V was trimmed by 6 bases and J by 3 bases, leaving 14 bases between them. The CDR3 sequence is CASSQPEGKETQYF. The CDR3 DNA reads TGTGCCAGCTCGCAACCGGAGGGCAAAGAGACCCAGTACTTC.

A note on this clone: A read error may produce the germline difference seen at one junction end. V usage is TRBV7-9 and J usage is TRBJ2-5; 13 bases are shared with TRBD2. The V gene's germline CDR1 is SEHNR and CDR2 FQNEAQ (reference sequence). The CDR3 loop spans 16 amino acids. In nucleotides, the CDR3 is TGTTCCAGCAGCTTGGGGACTAGCGGGGCCCAAGAGACCCAGTACTTC. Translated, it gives CSSSLGTSGAQETQYF.

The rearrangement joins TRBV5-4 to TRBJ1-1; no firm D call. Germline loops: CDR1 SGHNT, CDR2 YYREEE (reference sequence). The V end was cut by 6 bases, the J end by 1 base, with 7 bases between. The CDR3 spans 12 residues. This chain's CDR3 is CASTSGNTEAFF. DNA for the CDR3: TGTGCCAGCACCTCCGGGAACACTGAAGCTTTCTTT.

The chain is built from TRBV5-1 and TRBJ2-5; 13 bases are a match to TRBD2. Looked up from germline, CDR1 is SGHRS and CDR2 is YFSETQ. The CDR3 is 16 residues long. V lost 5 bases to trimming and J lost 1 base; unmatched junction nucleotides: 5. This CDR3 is CASREGLAGIQETQYF. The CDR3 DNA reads TGCGCCAGCAGAGAGGGACTAGCGGGGATCCAAGAGACCCAGTACTTC.

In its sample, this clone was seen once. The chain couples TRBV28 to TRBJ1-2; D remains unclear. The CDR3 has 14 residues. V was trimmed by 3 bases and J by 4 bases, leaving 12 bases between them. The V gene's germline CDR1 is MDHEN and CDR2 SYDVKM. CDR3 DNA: TGTGCCAGCAGTTTTGGCCCGACTCTCTATGGCTACACCTTC. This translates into CASSFGPTLYGYTF.

DNA of the CDR3: TGCGCCAGCAGCTTGAACGAGGGGAGGACTGAAGCTTTCTTT. This codes for CASSLNEGRTEAFF. The chain couples TRBV5-1 to TRBJ1-1, with D perhaps TRBD1 (5 bases). The germline CDR1 and CDR2 sequences are SGHRS and YFSETQ. There are 14 residues in the CDR3. Trimming shortened V by 1 base and J by 5 bases, and 12 bases separated the two germline ends.

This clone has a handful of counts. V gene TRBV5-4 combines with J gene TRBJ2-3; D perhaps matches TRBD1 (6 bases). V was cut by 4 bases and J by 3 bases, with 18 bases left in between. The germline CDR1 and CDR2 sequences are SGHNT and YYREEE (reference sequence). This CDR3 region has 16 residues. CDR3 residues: CASSIQGTLGTDTQYF. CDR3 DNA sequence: TGTGCCAGCAGCATACAGGGTACCCTGGGGACAGATACGCAGTATTTT.